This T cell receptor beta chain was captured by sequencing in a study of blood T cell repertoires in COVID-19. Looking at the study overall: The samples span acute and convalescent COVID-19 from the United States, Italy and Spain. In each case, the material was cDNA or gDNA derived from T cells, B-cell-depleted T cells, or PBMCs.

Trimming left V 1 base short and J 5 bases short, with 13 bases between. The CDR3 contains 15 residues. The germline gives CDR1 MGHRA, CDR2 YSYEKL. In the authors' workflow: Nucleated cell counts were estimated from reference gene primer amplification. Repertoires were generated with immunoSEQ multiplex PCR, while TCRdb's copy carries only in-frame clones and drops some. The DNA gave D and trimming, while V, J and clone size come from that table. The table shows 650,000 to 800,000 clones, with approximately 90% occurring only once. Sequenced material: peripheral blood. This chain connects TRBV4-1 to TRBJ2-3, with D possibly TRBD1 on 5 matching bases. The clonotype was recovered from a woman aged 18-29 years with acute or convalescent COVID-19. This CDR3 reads CASSQVGASLDTQYF. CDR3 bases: TGCGCCAGCAGCCAAGTAGGGGCTAGTCTAGATACGCAGTATTTT.